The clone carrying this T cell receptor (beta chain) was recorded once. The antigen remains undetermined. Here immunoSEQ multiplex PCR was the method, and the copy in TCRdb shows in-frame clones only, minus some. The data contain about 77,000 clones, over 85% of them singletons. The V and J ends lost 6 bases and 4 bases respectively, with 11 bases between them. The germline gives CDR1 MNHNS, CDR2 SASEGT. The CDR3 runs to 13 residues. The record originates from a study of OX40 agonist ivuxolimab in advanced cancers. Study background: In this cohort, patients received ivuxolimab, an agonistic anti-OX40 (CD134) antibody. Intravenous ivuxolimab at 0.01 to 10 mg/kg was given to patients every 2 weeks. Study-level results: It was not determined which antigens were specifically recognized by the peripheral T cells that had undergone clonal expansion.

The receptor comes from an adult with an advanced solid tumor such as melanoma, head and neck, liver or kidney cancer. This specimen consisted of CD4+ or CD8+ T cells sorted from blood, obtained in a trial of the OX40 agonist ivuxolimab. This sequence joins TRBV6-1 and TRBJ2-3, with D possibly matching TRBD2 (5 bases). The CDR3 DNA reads TGTGCCAGCAGCTCGGGATCCGCAGATACGCAGTATTTT. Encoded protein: CASSSGSADTQYF.